Each of the 8 T cell receptor beta chains below was sequenced from the same sample in a study of PD-L1 blockade in urothelial cancer. TCRdb keeps only in-frame clones here, not all; method: immunoSEQ multiplex PCR. The sample has around 51,000 clones; 86% are singletons. This specimen consisted of PBMCs, obtained around atezolizumab (anti-PD-L1) treatment. The origin of the receptors is a man aged 60-69 years with urothelial cancer.

This chain joins TRBV5-4 and TRBJ1-1; D is unresolved. The germline V gene encodes CDR1 SGHNT and CDR2 YYREEE (reference sequence). V lost 4 bases to trimming and J lost 4 bases, with 11 bases between them. CDR3 length equals 13 residues. CDR3 in DNA: TGTGCCAGCAGCCCGGAACAGTTCACTGAAGCTTTCTTT. It codes for CASSPEQFTEAFF. The variable domain in full, completed from reference TRBV5-4 and TRBJ1-1, reads ETGVTQSPTHLIKTRGQQVTLRCSSQSGHNTVSWYQQALGQGPQFIFQYYREEENGRGNFPPRFSGLQFPNYSSELNVNALELDDSALYLCASSPEQFTEAFFGQGTRLTVV.

The CDR3 is CASSEGGKAGGRGEQFF. In nucleotides, the CDR3 is TGTGCCAGCAGTGAAGGGGGAAAGGCGGGGGGGCGTGGGGAGCAGTTCTTC. This sequence joins TRBV6-1 and TRBJ2-1; 9 bases are a match to TRBD2. The CDR3 is 17 residues long. Germline V lookup: CDR1 MNHNS, CDR2 SASEGT. J gave up 10 bases and V 1 base, and 14 bases lay outside the gene matches.

The rearrangement joins TRBV30 to TRBJ2-7; 7 positions agree with TRBD1. The CDR3 has 13 residues. With 4 bases clipped from V and 6 bases from J, the junction kept 9 bases outside the gene matches. Germline loops: CDR1 GTSNPN, CDR2 SVGIG (reference sequence). CDR3 protein: CAWTSGQVGEQYF. In DNA, the CDR3 is TGTGCCTGGACCTCTGGACAGGTGGGCGAGCAGTACTTC.

V gene TRBV6-6 combines with J gene TRBJ2-1, with a tentative D call TRBD2 (5 bases). The V gene lost 7 bases and the J gene lost 5 bases, with 15 bases spanning the gap. Germline CDR1 reads MNHNY; CDR2 reads SVGAGI (reference sequence). The CDR3 is 14 residues long. CDR3 nucleotides: TGTGCCAGCACCCCTTTTGTGGGAGACAATGAGCAGTTCTTC. Translation gives CASTPFVGDNEQFF.

This clone was picked up a small number of times. The rearrangement joins TRBV18 to TRBJ2-2; D gene uncertain. Germline lookup yields CDR1 KGHSH and CDR2 LQKENI. The CDR3 loop spans 14 amino acids. V lost 3 bases and J 2 bases, leaving 7 bases between the germline ends. In DNA form, the CDR3 reads TGTGCCAGCTCACCTTCCTACAACACCGGGGAGCTGTTTTTT. This sequence encodes CASSPSYNTGELFF.

This CDR3 reads CASSIEVRNTQYF. For the CDR3, the DNA is TGTGCCAGTAGTATAGAGGTCAGGAATACGCAGTATTTT. The rearrangement uses TRBV19 and TRBJ2-3; D gene ambiguous. Germline V gene sequence: CDR1 LNHDA, CDR2 SQIVND (reference sequence). The CDR3 extends over 13 amino acids. V lost 0 bases to trimming and J lost 7 bases, with 8 bases between them.

The rearrangement uses TRBV10-2 and TRBJ2-5; perhaps TRBD2 as D (7 bases). Looked up from germline, CDR1 is WSHSY and CDR2 is SAAADI. The CDR3 has 13 residues. Trimming removed 5 bases at V and 5 bases at J, with 12 bases between. The CDR3 nucleotides read TGCGCCAGCAGTCGGGGAGGGGGTGAGACCCAGTACTTC. Protein product: CASSRGGGETQYF.

The genes are TRBV2 and TRBJ1-2, with 7 bases fitting TRBD1. After removal of 4 bases from V and 4 bases from J, the junction contained 6 bases not matched to a gene. This CDR3 has 14 residues. Germline assignment: CDR1 SNHLY and CDR2 FYNNEI. The CDR3 sequence is CASSADRTFYGYTF. The CDR3, as DNA: TGTGCCAGCAGTGCGGACAGGACTTTCTATGGCTACACCTTC.